The rows below give T cell receptor beta chains drawn from one sample of a study of breast tumors, draining lymph nodes, adjacent tissues. TCRdb passed the multiplex PCR reads through MiXCR, listing each CDR3 protein once. The table shows some 150,000 distinct CDR3 sequences, with about 22% occurring only once. Sequencing was done on a sample of axillary lymph node tissue. These TCRs come from a female donor with breast cancer. Some clones in this sample may be carry-over from other donors' samples. CDR3s include the opening cysteine and the closing phenylalanine or tryptophan. The D gene is left open where the match is weak. Only some rows state a clone size, as once, few, many or a class for expanded clones.

V gene: TRBV4-2; CDR3 length: 15; D gene: .; clone size: many; J gene: TRBJ1-5; CDR3 DNA: TGTGCCAGCAGCCAAGATTCCATGGGCAATCAGCCCCAGCATTTT; CDR3 protein: CASSQDSMGNQPQHF
V gene: TRBV4-3; CDR3 length: 19; D gene: TRBD1; clone size: .; J gene: TRBJ2-5; CDR3 DNA: TGCGCCAGCAGCCAAGACCCCCAACGCCTTGGACAGGGCCGTGGGACCCAGTACTTC; CDR3 protein: CASSQDPQRLGQGRGTQYF
V gene: TRBV12-3/TRBV12-4; CDR3 length: 15; D gene: TRBD1; clone size: few; J gene: TRBJ2-5; CDR3 DNA: TGTGCCAGCAGTGCCCGGACAGGTCGAGGAGAGACCCAGTACTTC; CDR3 protein: CASSARTGRGETQYF
V gene: TRBV28; CDR3 length: 15; D gene: TRBD2; clone size: .; J gene: TRBJ2-3; CDR3 DNA: TGTGCCAGCAGACTCGGACTAGCGGGGCCAGATACGCAGTATTTT; CDR3 protein: CASRLGLAGPDTQYF
V gene: TRBV3-1; CDR3 length: 13; D gene: .; clone size: .; J gene: TRBJ2-1; CDR3 DNA: TGTGCCAGCAGCCAAGTTACCATGGGTGAGCAGTTCTTC; CDR3 protein: CASSQVTMGEQFF
V gene: TRBV12-3/TRBV12-4; CDR3 length: 14; D gene: TRBD2; clone size: many; J gene: TRBJ2-1; CDR3 DNA: TGTGCCAGCAGATTAGCGGGAGGTGGAGGGGAGCAGTTCTTC; CDR3 protein: CASRLAGGGGEQFF
V gene: TRBV14; CDR3 length: 13; D gene: TRBD1; clone size: many; J gene: TRBJ1-4; CDR3 DNA: TGTGCCAGCAGCCACGGGACAGTTGAAAAACTGTTTTTT; CDR3 protein: CASSHGTVEKLFF
V gene: TRBV24-1; CDR3 length: 15; D gene: .; clone size: many; J gene: TRBJ2-2; CDR3 DNA: TGTGCCACCAGTGATAAGGGACTGAACACCGGGGAGCTGTTTTTT; CDR3 protein: CATSDKGLNTGELFF
V gene: TRBV7-3; CDR3 length: 16; D gene: TRBD2; clone size: once; J gene: TRBJ2-7; CDR3 DNA: TGTGCCAGCAGCAAGTTTAGCGGGAGTGGCACCGGGGAGCAGTACTTC; CDR3 protein: CASSKFSGSGTGEQYF
V gene: TRBV2; CDR3 length: 14; D gene: TRBD1; clone size: many; J gene: TRBJ2-5; CDR3 DNA: TGTGCCAGCAGGGGACAGGGAAATTGGGAGACCCAGTACTTC; CDR3 protein: CASRGQGNWETQYF
V gene: TRBV9; CDR3 length: 15; D gene: .; clone size: many; J gene: TRBJ2-5; CDR3 DNA: TGTGCCAGCAGCGTAGAACCTAGGGGACAAGAGACCCAGTACTTC; CDR3 protein: CASSVEPRGQETQYF
V gene: TRBV19; CDR3 length: 15; D gene: .; clone size: .; J gene: TRBJ2-2; CDR3 DNA: TGTGCCGGTAATAAGGGACGGGCGAACACCGGGGAGCTGTTTTTT; CDR3 protein: CAGNKGRANTGELFF
V gene: TRBV27; CDR3 length: 12; D gene: .; clone size: .; J gene: TRBJ2-5; CDR3 DNA: TGTGCCAGCAGCGGCACCCCGGGGACCCAGTACTTC; CDR3 protein: CASSGTPGTQYF
V gene: TRBV18; CDR3 length: 14; D gene: .; clone size: few; J gene: TRBJ2-1; CDR3 DNA: TGTGCCAGCTCACCATGGGGACTCGACAATGAGCAGTTCTTC; CDR3 protein: CASSPWGLDNEQFF
V gene: TRBV6-5; CDR3 length: 15; D gene: TRBD1; clone size: many; J gene: TRBJ2-6; CDR3 DNA: TGTGCCAGCAAAAATCAGGGGGCTGGGGCCAACGTCCTGACTTTC; CDR3 protein: CASKNQGAGANVLTF
V gene: TRBV18; CDR3 length: 14; D gene: .; clone size: many; J gene: TRBJ2-3; CDR3 DNA: TGTGCCAGCTCACCAGGGGATACCACAGATACGCAGTATTTT; CDR3 protein: CASSPGDTTDTQYF